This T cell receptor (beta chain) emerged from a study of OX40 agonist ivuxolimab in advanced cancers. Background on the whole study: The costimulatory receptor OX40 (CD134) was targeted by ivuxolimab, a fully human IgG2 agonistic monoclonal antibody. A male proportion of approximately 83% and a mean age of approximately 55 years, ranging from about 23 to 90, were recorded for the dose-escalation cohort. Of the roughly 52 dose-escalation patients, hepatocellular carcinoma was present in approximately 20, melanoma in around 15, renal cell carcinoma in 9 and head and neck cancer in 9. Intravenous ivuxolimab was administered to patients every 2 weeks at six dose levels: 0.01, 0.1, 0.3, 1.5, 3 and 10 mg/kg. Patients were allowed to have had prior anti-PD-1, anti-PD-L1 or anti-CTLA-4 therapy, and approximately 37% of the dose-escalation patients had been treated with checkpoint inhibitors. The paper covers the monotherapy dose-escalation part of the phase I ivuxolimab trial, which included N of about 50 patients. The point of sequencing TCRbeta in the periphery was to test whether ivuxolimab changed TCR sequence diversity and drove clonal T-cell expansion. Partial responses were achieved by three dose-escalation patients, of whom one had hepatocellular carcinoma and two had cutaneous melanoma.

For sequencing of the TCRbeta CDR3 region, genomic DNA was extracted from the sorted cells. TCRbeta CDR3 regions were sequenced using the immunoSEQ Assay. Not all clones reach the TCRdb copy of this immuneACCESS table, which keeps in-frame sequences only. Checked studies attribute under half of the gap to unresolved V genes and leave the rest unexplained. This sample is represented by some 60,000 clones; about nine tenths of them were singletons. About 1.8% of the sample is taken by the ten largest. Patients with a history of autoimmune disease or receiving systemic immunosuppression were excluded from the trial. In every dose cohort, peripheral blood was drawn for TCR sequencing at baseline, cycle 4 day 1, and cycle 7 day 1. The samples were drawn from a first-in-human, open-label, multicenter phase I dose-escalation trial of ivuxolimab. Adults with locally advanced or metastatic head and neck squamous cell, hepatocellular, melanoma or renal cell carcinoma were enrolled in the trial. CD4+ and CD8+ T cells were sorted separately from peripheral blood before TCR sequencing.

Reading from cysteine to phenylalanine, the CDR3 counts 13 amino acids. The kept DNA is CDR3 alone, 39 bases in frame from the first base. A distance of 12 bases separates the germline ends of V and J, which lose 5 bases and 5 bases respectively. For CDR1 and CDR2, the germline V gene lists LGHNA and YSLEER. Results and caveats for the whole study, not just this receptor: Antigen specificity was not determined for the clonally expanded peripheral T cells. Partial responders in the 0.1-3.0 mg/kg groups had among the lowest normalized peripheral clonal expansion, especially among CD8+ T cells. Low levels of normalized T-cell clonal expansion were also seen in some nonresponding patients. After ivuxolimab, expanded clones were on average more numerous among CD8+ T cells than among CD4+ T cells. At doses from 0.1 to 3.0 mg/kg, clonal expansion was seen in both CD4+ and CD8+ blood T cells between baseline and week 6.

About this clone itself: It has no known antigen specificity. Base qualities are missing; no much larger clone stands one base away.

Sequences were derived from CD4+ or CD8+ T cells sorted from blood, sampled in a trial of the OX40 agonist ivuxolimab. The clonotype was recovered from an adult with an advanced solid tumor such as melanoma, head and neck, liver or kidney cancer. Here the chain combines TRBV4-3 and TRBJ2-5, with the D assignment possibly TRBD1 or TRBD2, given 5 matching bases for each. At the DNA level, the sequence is TGCGCCAGCAGCAGGGACCGGTGGGAGACCCAGTACTTC. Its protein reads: CASSRDRWETQYF.